This TCR beta chain derives from a study of CD8 T cells in ankylosing spondylitis. Germline V gene lookup returns CDR1 SGDLS and CDR2 YYNGEE. The CDR3 runs 12 residues. TCRdb reanalysed the 5' RACE reads using MiXCR and keeps one entry per CDR3 protein. The sample gives about 42,000 distinct CDR3 sequences, roughly 2.5% of which show up once; under 6% is in the top ten. At least ten counts were recorded for this clonotype. One end of the junction is discordant with germline, which a read error may explain. Sequenced input: blood, either unsorted or a sorted T cell fraction (not recorded which). The J gene is TRBJ2-7, the V gene TRBV9; D is unclear. The clonotype was recovered from a male donor with ankylosing spondylitis or in good health (not recorded which). The CDR3 coding sequence is TGTGCCAGCAGCGGGCGCTCCCACGAGCAGTACTTC. Protein: CASSGRSHEQYF.